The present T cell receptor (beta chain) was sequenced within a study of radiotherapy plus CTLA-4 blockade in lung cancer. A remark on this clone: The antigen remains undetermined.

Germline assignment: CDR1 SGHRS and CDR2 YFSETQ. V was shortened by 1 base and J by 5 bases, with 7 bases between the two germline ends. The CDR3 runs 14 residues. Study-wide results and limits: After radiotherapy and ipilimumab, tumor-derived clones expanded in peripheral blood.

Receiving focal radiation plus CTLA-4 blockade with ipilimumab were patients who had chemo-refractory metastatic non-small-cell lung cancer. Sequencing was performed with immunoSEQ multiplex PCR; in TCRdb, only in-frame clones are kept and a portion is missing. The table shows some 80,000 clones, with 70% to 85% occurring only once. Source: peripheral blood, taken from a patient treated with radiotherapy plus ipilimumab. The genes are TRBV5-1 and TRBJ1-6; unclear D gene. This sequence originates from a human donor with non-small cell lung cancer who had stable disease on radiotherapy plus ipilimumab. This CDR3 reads CASSLQADNSPLHF. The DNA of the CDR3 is TGCGCCAGCAGCTTGCAGGCAGATAATTCACCCCTCCACTTT.